Here is one TCR beta chain with its context. These data originate in a study of blood T cell repertoires in COVID-19. In the study overall: Donors in the United States, Italy and Spain gave samples during acute or convalescent COVID-19.

Seattle enrolled patients during active infection and tracked them longitudinally. The V end was cut by 3 bases, the J end by 0 bases, with 12 bases between. From germline, CDR1 is DFQATT and CDR2 SNEGSKA (reference sequence). This CDR3 is 15 amino acids long. Assay: immunoSEQ multiplex PCR; the TCRdb copy retains only in-frame clones and omits some. The sample lists under 200,000 clones, approximately 81% seen once, with more than 12% in the top ten. Sequenced: peripheral blood. The TCR was taken from a woman between 70 and 85 years old with COVID-19, enrolled during active disease. V is TRBV20-1 and J is TRBJ2-1; D remains ambiguous. The chain's CDR3 is CSASSGWSSYNEQFF. CDR3 in DNA: TGCAGTGCTAGTTCTGGGTGGAGCTCCTACAATGAGCAGTTCTTC.